These 2 T cell receptor beta chains were all obtained from the same sample, sequenced in a study of blood T cell repertoires in COVID-19. The method was immunoSEQ multiplex PCR; TCRdb's version includes in-frame clones alone and lacks a portion of them. Of a few hundred thousand clones in the sample, 80% to 90% were seen once. The sample was peripheral blood. The source is a man in his forties or fifties with active or convalescent COVID-19.

The chain links TRBV20-1 to TRBJ2-5; the D is unclear. Looked up from germline, CDR1 is DFQATT and CDR2 is SNEGSKA (reference sequence). Between the trimmed V and J ends, which lost 3 bases and 5 bases, there was a span of 7 bases. The CDR3 is made up of 11 amino acids. The DNA of the CDR3 is TGCAGTGCTAGGAGAGTCGAGACCCAGTACTTC. Protein: CSARRVETQYF.

This clone appeared a single time. The rearrangement links TRBV18 to TRBJ1-2; D uncertain. Germline V lookup: CDR1 KGHSH, CDR2 LQKENI. V lost 3 bases and J lost 4, with 12 bases in between. This CDR3 contains 14 residues. Here the CDR3 reads CASSPPGAGYGYTF. The CDR3 coding sequence is TGTGCCAGCTCACCTCCTGGAGCGGGCTATGGCTACACCTTC.